Detailed here is one TCR beta chain. Ten or more counts support this clonotype. The target of this receptor is not known. No base quality information exists; no much larger clone differs at one position. Amplification of TCR beta CDR3 regions was carried out from RNA transcripts. The TCR CDR3 was subjected to a first round of RT-PCR using the HTBI primer set and the Qiagen OneStep RT-PCR kit. Libraries were constructed in a second round of multiplex PCR, after which size selection and purification were carried out. Libraries were sequenced paired-end with 100 bp reads on an Illumina HiSeq2000. As for the original processing: SOAPnuke was used to process the raw data, throwing out any read that contained adapters or uncalled bases, had a mean Phred below 15, or lacked an exact constant-primer or identifier match. High-quality paired reads were merged with COPE v1.2.5, and unique nucleotide sequences were defined as clonotypes. Clonotypes were aligned to IMGT TRBV, TRBD and TRBJ reference segments using MiTCR v1.1. The analysis included only V-J combinations with a frequency above 0.0001, which together covered over 98% of the repertoires. A TCS score was defined as the ratio of F50 (clonal expansion) to E x V (chaos), with BLOSUM62-based TCRdist applied between CDR3 peptides within each V-J. Welch's t-statistics and random forest reduced 500 to 550 V-J features to under 15, which were used in a naive Bayes classifier (R e1071). In-frame beta chains were kept once TCRdb had trimmed the public reads at Q25 with fastp and called clones with MiXCR. CDR3 protein sequences are deduplicated, and each keeps its most common genes and DNA. It is TCRdb's table, rather than the study itself, that gives the V and J calls and clone size. Present in this sample are approximately 630,000 distinct CDR3 sequences, around 16% of which were seen just once. 3% to 4.5% of the sample rests with the top ten.

From the germline V gene (reference sequence), CDR1 is DFQATT and CDR2 is SNEGSKA. Taken from cysteine to phenylalanine, the CDR3 has 10 residues. CDR3 DNA only is kept here, 30 bases in frame from base 1. The V end loses 5 bases and the J end loses 3 bases, and a stretch of 4 bases separates them. These data are taken from a study of T cells in Graves' hyperthyroidism and ophthalmopathy (dated 2019 in TCRdb). Broadly, across the study: Peripheral blood samples were taken at the time of initial diagnosis, prior to any treatment. Thyroid tissue and blood T-cell repertoires from over 5 Graves' hyperthyroidism patients were also compared in the study. According to the paper, TCR Vbeta CDR3 sequencing was carried out on 135 peripheral blood samples, which came from around 43 ophthalmopathy, fewer than 80 hyperthyroidism and approximately 17 progressor patients. Prospective prediction of ophthalmopathy was tested in an independent validation cohort of fewer than 20 hyperthyroidism patients and some 17 patients who later progressed to ophthalmopathy. For training and testing, the approximately 97 patients in the discovery cohort were randomly divided in a 7:3 ratio. To identify TCR V-J signatures that set the groups apart, the researchers used a discovery cohort of about a hundred patients, made up of roughly 40 with Graves' ophthalmopathy and about 60 with stable Graves' hyperthyroidism. After blood sampling, hyperthyroidism patients were treated with methimazole at a starting dose of 30 mg daily, and ophthalmopathy patients were treated with high-dose intravenous methylprednisolone. The research as a whole found: In validation, the model predicted progression to ophthalmopathy with about 71% sensitivity and around 72% specificity, a median of about 6 months before onset. Most expanded thyroid clonotypes (frequency above 0.001) were also detected in blood, suggesting blood repertoires may reflect thyroid immune responses. In cross-validation, a model built on a 13 V-J signature told ophthalmopathy apart from stable hyperthyroidism with less than 90% sensitivity and approximately 81% specificity, and in testing the same model reached 80%/75%. Sample size was not statistically predetermined, and blinding of investigators to group allocation was not performed.

Stable Graves' hyperthyroidism was defined as no progression to ophthalmopathy during 18 months of follow-up. Hyperthyroidism patients were newly diagnosed, with disease duration under 2 months, and aged 18 to 65 years. Exclusion was applied to patients with uncontrolled infections, other autoimmune diseases, pregnancy or lactation. Diagnoses relied on clinical symptoms, serum thyroxine and TRAb, thyroid ultrasound and orbital computed tomography. PBMCs were isolated from approximately 10 ml of fresh peripheral blood by Ficoll-Paque density gradient centrifugation. Total RNA was extracted with Trizol reagent, and quality was checked on an Agilent 2100 Bioanalyzer.

This clonotype was obtained from a woman in her 30s with Graves' hyperthyroidism. The chain is made from TRBV20-1 and TRBJ2-5, with no confident D gene call. The sample taken for sequencing was blood. The nucleotide sequence is given as TGCAGTGCTGTGAAAGAGACCCAGTACTTC. Translated, it reads CSAVKETQYF.